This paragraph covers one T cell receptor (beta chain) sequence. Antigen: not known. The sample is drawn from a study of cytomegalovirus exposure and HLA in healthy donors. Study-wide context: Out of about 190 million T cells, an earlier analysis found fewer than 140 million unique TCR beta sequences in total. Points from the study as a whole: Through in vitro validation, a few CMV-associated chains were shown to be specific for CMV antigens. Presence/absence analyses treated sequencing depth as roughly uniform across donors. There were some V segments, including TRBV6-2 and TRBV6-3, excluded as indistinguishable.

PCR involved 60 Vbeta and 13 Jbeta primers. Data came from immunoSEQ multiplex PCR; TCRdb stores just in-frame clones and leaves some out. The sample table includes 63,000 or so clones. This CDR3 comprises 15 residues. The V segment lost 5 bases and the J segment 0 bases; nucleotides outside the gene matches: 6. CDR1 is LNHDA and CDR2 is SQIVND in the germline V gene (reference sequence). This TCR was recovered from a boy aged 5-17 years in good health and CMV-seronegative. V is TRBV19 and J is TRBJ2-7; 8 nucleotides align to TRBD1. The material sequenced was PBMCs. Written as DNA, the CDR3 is TGTGCCAGTAGTCAGGGGGCCGTTACCTCCTACGAGCAGTACTTC. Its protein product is CASSQGAVTSYEQYF.